The sequence of this TCR beta chain was determined in a study of tumor-infiltrating lymphocytes in primary liver carcinoma. Across the whole study: The patient group consisted of men and women aged 30 to 69 years. Among the tumors, stages were T1-T3 N0M0 and sizes about 4 to 11 cm.

Out of unsorted whole blood came the blood RNA, and germline DNA was extracted as well. As concerns this clonotype: Its specificity is unknown. The junction departs from germline at one end; a sequencing error may be responsible.

Priming with a constant-region primer yielded TCR beta cDNA from roughly 500 ng total RNA. ARM-PCR, slightly modified, supplied the TCR beta libraries through three nested multiplex PCR rounds. The two initial PCR rounds, roughly 11 cycles each, used TRBV1-TRBV30 forward and C-beta reverse primers. TCRdb recomputed calls from the multiplex PCR reads with MiXCR, one row per CDR3 protein. The sample consists of 300,000 to 400,000 distinct CDR3 sequences, 65% of them appearing once. Study-level results: Tumor top-250-clone fraction significantly exceeded that of blood (p = 0.039).

Germline V gene sequence: CDR1 MDHEN, CDR2 SYDVKM. The CDR3 consists of 16 residues. This sequence originates from a man in his forties or fifties with primary liver carcinoma and hepatitis B virus infection. The rearrangement links TRBV28 to TRBJ2-1; tentative D call: TRBD2 (5 bases). Sequencing was done on a sample of peripheral blood. The CDR3 spells CANSAPGGRLGNEQFF. CDR3 in DNA: TGTGCCAACAGTGCCCCTGGCGGGCGCCTGGGGAATGAGCAGTTCTTC.